Each of the 25 T cell receptor beta chains below was sequenced from the same sample in a study of CD4 T cells in relation to SARS-CoV-2 and coronaviruses. The table came from immunoSEQ multiplex PCR; TCRdb's copy has only in-frame clones and leaves some out. The sample consists of just over 35,000 clones, around 77% of them appearing once. These TCRs are of unknown antigen specificity. The sample was memory CD4+ T cells from PBMCs, cultured in vitro. The receptors derive from an adult with COVID-19.

The genes are TRBV19 and TRBJ2-1; D is perhaps TRBD1 (5 bases). The CDR3 sequence is 14 residues long. Trimming cost V 2 bases and J 2 bases, with 7 bases left between them. Germline CDR1 is LNHDA and CDR2 is SQIVND (reference sequence). As DNA, the CDR3 is TGTGCCAGTAGTATACCCAGGGCCTACAATGAGCAGTTCTTC. This encodes CASSIPRAYNEQFF. Supplemented by reference TRBV19 and TRBJ2-1, the full variable domain reads DGGITQSPKYLFRKEGQNVTLSCEQNLNHDAMYWYRQDPGQGLRLIYYSQIVNDFQKGDIAEGYSVSREKKESFPLTVTSAQKNPTAFYLCASSIPRAYNEQFFGPGTRLTVL.

J is TRBJ2-7 and V is TRBV6-5, with 7 bases aligning to TRBD1. J was trimmed by 0 bases and V by 5 bases; bases with no gene match: 4. Germline V gives CDR1 MNHEY, CDR2 SVGAGI. The CDR3 sequence is 14 residues long. DNA for the CDR3: TGTGCCAGCAGTCCGGACAGGTACTCCTACGAGCAGTACTTC. It translates to CASSPDRYSYEQYF.

The genes are TRBV29-1 and TRBJ1-1, with unresolved D. Trimming cost V 0 bases and J 1 base, with 12 bases left between them. This CDR3 has 15 residues. The germline V gene has CDR1 SQVTM and CDR2 ANQGSEA. For the CDR3, the DNA is TGCAGCGTTGAAGACCCCACTGGGAGGAACACTGAAGCTTTCTTT. Translated: CSVEDPTGRNTEAFF.

This rearrangement joins TRBV27 to TRBJ2-2; TRBD1 agrees at 8 bases. Germline V lookup: CDR1 MNHEY, CDR2 SMNVEV (reference sequence). The CDR3 consists of 15 residues. Trimming at V came to 5 bases and at J to 2 bases, leaving 4 bases not matched to a gene. CDR3 coding DNA: TGTGCCAGCAGTCCCAGGGGGCGCAACACCGGGGAGCTGTTTTTT. Translating gives CASSPRGRNTGELFF.

This chain uses TRBV7-9 with TRBJ2-7; no firm D call. V shed 5 bases and J shed 6 bases, with 20 bases lying between them. The CDR3 covers 15 residues. The germline V gene has CDR1 SEHNR and CDR2 FQNEAQ (reference sequence). CDR3 region: CASSQMGRKGFEQYF. DNA for the CDR3: TGTGCCAGCAGCCAAATGGGTAGGAAAGGCTTCGAGCAGTACTTC.

This chain links TRBV9 with TRBJ2-3; the D gene is possibly TRBD2 (6 bases). The CDR3 consists of 16 residues. Germline CDR1 reads SGDLS; CDR2 reads YYNGEE. The V end lost 3 bases, the J end lost 1 base, and 15 bases lay between the germline ends. As DNA, the CDR3 is TGTGCCAGCAGCGAAGTGGGACTCGACCGCACAGATACGCAGTATTTT. Protein: CASSEVGLDRTDTQYF.

The chain is built from TRBV5-4 and TRBJ2-7, with TRBD2 as a possible D gene (7 bases). The CDR3 length is 16 residues. In germline, CDR1 is SGHNT, CDR2 YYREEE (reference sequence). V dropped 4 bases and J dropped 0 bases, with 17 bases sitting between them. The CDR3 DNA reads as TGTGCCAGCAGCCCCGGGGGCGGGGGCAGCTCCTACGAGCAGTACTTC. This encodes CASSPGGGGSSYEQYF.

The rearrangement uses TRBV19 and TRBJ1-4; D is uncertain. Trimming pared 3 bases from V and 0 bases from J, leaving 11 bases between. Germline V gene lookup returns CDR1 LNHDA and CDR2 SQIVND (reference sequence). The CDR3 runs to 16 residues. The CDR3 DNA reads TGTGCCAGTAGTATGGCCCCGGCGGCAACTAATGAAAAACTGTTTTTT. Protein: CASSMAPAATNEKLFF. The full variable domain, in which reference TRBV19 and TRBJ1-4 provide the parts outside the CDR3, is DGGITQSPKYLFRKEGQNVTLSCEQNLNHDAMYWYRQDPGQGLRLIYYSQIVNDFQKGDIAEGYSVSREKKESFPLTVTSAQKNPTAFYLCASSMAPAATNEKLFFGSGTQLSVL.

The chain has TRBV28 and TRBJ1-6, with 7 bases aligning to TRBD1. The germline V gene encodes CDR1 MDHEN and CDR2 SYDVKM. The J segment lost 2 bases and the V segment lost 5 bases, leaving 9 bases of the junction unmatched. This CDR3 is built from 17 residues. The CDR3 reads CASSPPYRGTYNSPLHF. The CDR3 DNA follows: TGTGCCAGCAGTCCCCCCTACAGGGGCACCTATAATTCACCCCTCCACTTT.

The chain uses TRBV7-2 and TRBJ2-3, with 10 bases fitting TRBD2. V trimming: 1 base; J trimming: 7 bases; junction bases outside the gene matches: 11. Germline CDR1 SGHTA, CDR2 FQGNSA. The CDR3 spans 17 residues. The CDR3 loop is CASSLVGASGGTNTQYF. CDR3 nucleotides: TGTGCCAGCAGCTTAGTCGGAGCTAGCGGGGGCACTAATACGCAGTATTTT.

The V call is TRBV3-1 (or the pseudogene TRBV3-2), the J call TRBJ1-1; D unclear. With 0 bases removed from V and 6 bases from J, the gap between germline ends came to 14 bases. This CDR3 region has 15 residues. In germline, CDR1 is LGHDT, CDR2 YNNKEL (reference sequence). The CDR3 region is CASSQDLGRGAEAFF. CDR3 coding DNA: TGTGCCAGCAGCCAAGATCTTGGGCGTGGGGCTGAAGCTTTCTTT.

The V and J genes are TRBV28 and TRBJ1-1; 9 bases are a match to TRBD1. CDR1 is MDHEN, CDR2 SYDVKM, per germline. J was trimmed by 4 bases and V by 6 bases; bases with no gene match: 6. There are 14 residues in the CDR3. The CDR3: CASRSGDRVTEAFF. CDR3 in DNA: TGTGCCAGCAGGTCGGGGGACAGGGTCACTGAAGCTTTCTTT.

This chain links TRBV6-1 with TRBJ1-1; no reliable D call. In germline, CDR1 is MNHNS, CDR2 SASEGT. The CDR3 contains 11 residues. Trimming took off 3 bases at V and 2 bases at J, with 1 base between the two ends. The CDR3 sequence: CASSDNTEAFF. In nucleotides, the CDR3 is TGTGCCAGCAGTGACAACACTGAAGCTTTCTTT.

V gene TRBV7-6 combines with J gene TRBJ2-3; the D gene is possibly TRBD1 (6 bases). Germline V CDR1 and CDR2: SGHVS, FNYEAQ. The length of the CDR3 is 18 residues. Trimming shortened V by 5 bases and J by 2 bases, and 23 bases separated the two germline ends. Written as DNA, the CDR3 is TGTGCCAGCAGCCTAAACGCCCAAACAGGGAGTCCCACAGATACGCAGTATTTT. This codes for CASSLNAQTGSPTDTQYF.

The CDR3 is CASSPSGGDTQYF. As DNA, the CDR3 is TGTGCCAGCAGCCCTAGCGGTGGAGATACGCAGTATTTT. The V gene is TRBV6-6, the J gene TRBJ2-3; TRBD2 aligns across 7 bases. V was pared by 6 bases and J by 5 bases, with 5 bases of the junction left unmatched. This CDR3 contains 13 residues. CDR1 is MNHNY and CDR2 is SVGAGI in the germline V gene (reference sequence).

This chain joins TRBV2 and TRBJ1-1; D ambiguous. The ends were cut back, 9 bases at V and 1 base at J, with 15 bases in the middle. Germline V lookup: CDR1 SNHLY, CDR2 FYNNEI. The CDR3 totals 14 residues. CDR3 residues: CASRTPASNTEAFF. The DNA for the CDR3 is TGTGCCAGTAGAACGCCAGCCTCGAACACTGAAGCTTTCTTT.

CDR3 bases: TGTGCCAGCAGCCCCGGCGCCCTAGCGCAACAGGGCACAGATACGCAGTATTTT. Residues: CASSPGALAQQGTDTQYF. This sequence joins TRBV7-8 and TRBJ2-3, with D possibly being TRBD2 (6 bases). The CDR3 spans 18 residues. CDR1 SGHVS and CDR2 FQNEAQ come from the germline V gene. V lost 5 bases, J lost 1 base, and 22 bases lay in between.

The chain uses TRBV28 and TRBJ1-5, with 9 bases that match TRBD1. V shed 6 bases and J 6 bases; nucleotides not matched to a gene: 15. Germline CDR1 and CDR2: MDHEN and SYDVKM. The CDR3 loop spans 17 amino acids. CDR3 residues: CASSSPRDRDLGQPQHF. The CDR3 DNA follows: TGTGCCAGCAGCTCCCCCCGGGACAGGGATCTTGGTCAGCCCCAGCATTTT.

The CDR3 region is CASSLVTSFAYNEQFF. The CDR3 DNA reads TGTGCCAGCAGCTTAGTGACCAGTTTTGCCTACAATGAGCAGTTCTTC. The rearrangement joins TRBV7-6 to TRBJ2-1, with D unclear. This CDR3 is built from 16 residues. The ends were cut back, 1 base at V and 2 bases at J, with 12 bases in the middle. Germline assignment: CDR1 SGHVS and CDR2 FNYEAQ.

CDR3 DNA: TGTGCCAGCAGCCTTGACAGGGGGGACACCGGGGAGCTGTTTTTT. Its translation: CASSLDRGDTGELFF. The V gene is TRBV7-7, the J gene TRBJ2-2; 9 nucleotides agree with TRBD1. The CDR3 is 15 amino acids. V dropped 5 bases and J dropped 3; count of bases not matched to a gene: 4. Germline V gene sequence: CDR1 SSHAT, CDR2 FNYEAQ (reference sequence).

The chain recombines TRBV5-1 with TRBJ2-3; 7 bases are shared with TRBD1. This CDR3 contains 17 residues. Germline V CDR1 and CDR2: SGHRS, YFSETQ. J lost 0 bases, V lost 0 bases, and 7 bases had no gene match. The CDR3 DNA sequence: TGCGCCAGCAGCTTGGGGACAGGATTACATAGCACAGATACGCAGTATTTT. This translates into CASSLGTGLHSTDTQYF.

The chain links TRBV5-1 to TRBJ2-3; possibly TRBD1 or TRBD2 for D (6 bases each). CDR3 length: 14 amino acids. Germline-derived CDR1 and CDR2 are SGHRS and YFSETQ. V lost 2 bases, J lost 6 bases, and 13 bases lay in between. The chain's CDR3 is CASSLSGGEDTQYF. CDR3 in DNA: TGCGCCAGCAGCTTATCCGGGGGCGAGGATACGCAGTATTTT.

The chain joins TRBV28 to TRBJ2-6, with D maybe TRBD2 (5 bases). V lost 7 bases and J 6 bases, leaving 19 bases between the germline ends. The CDR3 spans 16 residues. Germline values: CDR1 MDHEN, CDR2 SYDVKM. The CDR3 DNA is TGTGCCAGCACCCTCGGACCGGGAAGGGAGGCCAACGTCCTGACTTTC. This sequence encodes CASTLGPGREANVLTF.

The genes are TRBV28 and TRBJ1-6; no reliable D call. The CDR3 is made up of 14 amino acids. V dropped 2 bases and J dropped 8 bases, with 10 bases sitting between them. CDR1 MDHEN and CDR2 SYDVKM come from the germline V gene. CDR3 bases: TGTGCCAGCAGTTTAAGCCAGAGAGATTCACCCCTCCACTTT. Protein: CASSLSQRDSPLHF.

The V gene is TRBV29-1, the J gene TRBJ2-2, with D perhaps matching TRBD2 (6 bases). The CDR3 sequence is 11 residues long. V lost 7 bases to trimming and J lost 7 bases, with 10 bases between them. Germline V CDR1 and CDR2: SQVTM, ANQGSEA. CDR3 in amino acids: CSATRGGELFF. Written as DNA, the CDR3 is TGCAGCGCGACGCGGGGCGGGGAGCTGTTTTTT.